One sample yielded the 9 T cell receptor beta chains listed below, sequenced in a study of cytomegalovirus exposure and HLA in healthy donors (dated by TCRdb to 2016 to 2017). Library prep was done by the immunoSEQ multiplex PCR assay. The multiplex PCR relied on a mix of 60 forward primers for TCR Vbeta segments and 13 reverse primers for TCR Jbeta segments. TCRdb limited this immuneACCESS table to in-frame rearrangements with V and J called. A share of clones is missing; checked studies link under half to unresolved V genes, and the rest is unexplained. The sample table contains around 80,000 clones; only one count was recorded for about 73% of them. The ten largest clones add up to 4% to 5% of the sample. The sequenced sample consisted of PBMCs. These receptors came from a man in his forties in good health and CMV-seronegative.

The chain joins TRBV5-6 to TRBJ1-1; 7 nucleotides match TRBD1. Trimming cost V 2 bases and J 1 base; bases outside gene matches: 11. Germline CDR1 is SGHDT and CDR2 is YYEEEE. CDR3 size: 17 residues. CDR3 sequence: CASSFRDRPHPNTEAFF. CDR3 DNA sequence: TGTGCCAGCAGCTTCCGGGACAGACCACACCCGAACACTGAAGCTTTCTTT. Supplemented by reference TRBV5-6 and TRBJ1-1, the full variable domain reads DAGVTQSPTHLIKTRGQQVTLRCSPKSGHDTVSWYQQALGQGPQFIFQYYEEEERQRGNFPDRFSGHQFPNYSSELNVNALLLGDSALYLCASSFRDRPHPNTEAFFGQGTRLTVV.

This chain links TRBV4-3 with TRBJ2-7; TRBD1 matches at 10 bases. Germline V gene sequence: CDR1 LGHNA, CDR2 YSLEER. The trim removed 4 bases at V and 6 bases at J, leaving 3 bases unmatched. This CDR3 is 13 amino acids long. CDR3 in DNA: TGCGCCAGCAGCCCTGGACAGGGGGGCGAGCAGTACTTC. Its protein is CASSPGQGGEQYF.

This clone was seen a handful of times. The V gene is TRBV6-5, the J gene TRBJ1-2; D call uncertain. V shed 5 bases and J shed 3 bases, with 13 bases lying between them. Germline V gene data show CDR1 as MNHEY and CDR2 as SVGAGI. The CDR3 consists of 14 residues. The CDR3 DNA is TGTGCCAGCAGTCCCCGACTCGACCACTATGGCTACACCTTC. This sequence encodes CASSPRLDHYGYTF.

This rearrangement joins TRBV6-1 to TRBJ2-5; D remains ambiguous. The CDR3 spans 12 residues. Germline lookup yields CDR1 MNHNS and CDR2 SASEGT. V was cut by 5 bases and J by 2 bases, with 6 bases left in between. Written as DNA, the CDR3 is TGTGCCAGCAGTCGACTTCAAGAGACCCAGTACTTC. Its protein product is CASSRLQETQYF.

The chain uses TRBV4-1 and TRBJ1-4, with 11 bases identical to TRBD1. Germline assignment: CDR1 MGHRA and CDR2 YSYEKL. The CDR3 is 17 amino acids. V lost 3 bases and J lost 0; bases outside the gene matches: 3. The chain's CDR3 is CASSHEGQGATNEKLFF. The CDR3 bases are TGCGCCAGCAGCCACGAGGGACAGGGGGCAACTAATGAAAAACTGTTTTTT.

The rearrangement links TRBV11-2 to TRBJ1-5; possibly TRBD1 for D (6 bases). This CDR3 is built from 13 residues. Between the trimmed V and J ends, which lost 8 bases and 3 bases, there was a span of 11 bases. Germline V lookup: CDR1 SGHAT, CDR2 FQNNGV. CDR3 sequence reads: CASGGAPNQPQHF. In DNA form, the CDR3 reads TGTGCCAGCGGGGGGGCTCCCAATCAGCCCCAGCATTTT.

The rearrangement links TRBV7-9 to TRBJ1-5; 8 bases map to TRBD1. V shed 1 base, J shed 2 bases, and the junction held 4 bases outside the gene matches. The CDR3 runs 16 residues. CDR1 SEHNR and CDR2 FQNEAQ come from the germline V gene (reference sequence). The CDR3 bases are TGTGCCAGCAGCTTAGACAGGGGGGCTGGCAATCAGCCCCAGCATTTT. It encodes CASSLDRGAGNQPQHF.

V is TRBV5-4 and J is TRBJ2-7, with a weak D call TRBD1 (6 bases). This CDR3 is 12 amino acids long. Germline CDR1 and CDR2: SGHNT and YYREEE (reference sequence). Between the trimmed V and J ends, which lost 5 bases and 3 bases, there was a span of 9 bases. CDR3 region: CASSSTGYEQYF. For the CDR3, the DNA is TGTGCCAGCAGTTCGACAGGCTACGAGCAGTACTTC. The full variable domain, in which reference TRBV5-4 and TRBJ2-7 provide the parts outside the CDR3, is ETGVTQSPTHLIKTRGQQVTLRCSSQSGHNTVSWYQQALGQGPQFIFQYYREEENGRGNFPPRFSGLQFPNYSSELNVNALELDDSALYLCASSSTGYEQYFGPGTRLTVT.

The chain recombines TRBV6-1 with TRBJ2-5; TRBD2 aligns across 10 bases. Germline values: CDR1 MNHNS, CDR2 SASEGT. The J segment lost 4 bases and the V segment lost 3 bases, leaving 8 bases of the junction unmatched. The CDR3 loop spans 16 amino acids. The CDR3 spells CASSDFPASGRETQYF. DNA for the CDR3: TGTGCCAGCAGTGATTTCCCGGCTAGCGGGAGAGAGACCCAGTACTTC.